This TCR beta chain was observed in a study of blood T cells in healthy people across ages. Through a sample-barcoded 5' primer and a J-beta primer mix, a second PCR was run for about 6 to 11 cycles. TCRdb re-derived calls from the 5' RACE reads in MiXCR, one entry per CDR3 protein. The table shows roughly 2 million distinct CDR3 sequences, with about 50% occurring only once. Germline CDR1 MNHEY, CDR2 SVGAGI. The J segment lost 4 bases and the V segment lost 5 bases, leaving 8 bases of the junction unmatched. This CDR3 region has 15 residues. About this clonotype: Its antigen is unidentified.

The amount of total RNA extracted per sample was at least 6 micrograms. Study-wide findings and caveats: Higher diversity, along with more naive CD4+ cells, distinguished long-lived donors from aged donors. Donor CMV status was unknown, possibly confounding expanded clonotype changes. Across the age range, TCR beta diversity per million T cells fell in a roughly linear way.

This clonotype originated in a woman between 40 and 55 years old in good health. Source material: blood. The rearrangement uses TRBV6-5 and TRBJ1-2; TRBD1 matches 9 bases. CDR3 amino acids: CASSRPGQGAYGYTF. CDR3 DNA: TGTGCCAGCAGTCGACCGGGACAGGGAGCCTATGGCTACACCTTC.